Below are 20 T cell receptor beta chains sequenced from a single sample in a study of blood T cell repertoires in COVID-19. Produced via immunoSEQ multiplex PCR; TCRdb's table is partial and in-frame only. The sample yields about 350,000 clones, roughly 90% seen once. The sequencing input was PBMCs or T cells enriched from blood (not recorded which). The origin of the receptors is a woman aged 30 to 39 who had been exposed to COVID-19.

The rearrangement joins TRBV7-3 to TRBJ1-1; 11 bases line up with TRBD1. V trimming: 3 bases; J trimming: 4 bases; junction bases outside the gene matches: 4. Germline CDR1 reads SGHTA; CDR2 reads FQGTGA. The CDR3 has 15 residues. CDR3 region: CASSFADRGPTEAFF. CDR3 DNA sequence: TGTGCCAGCAGCTTCGCGGACAGGGGGCCCACTGAAGCTTTCTTT.

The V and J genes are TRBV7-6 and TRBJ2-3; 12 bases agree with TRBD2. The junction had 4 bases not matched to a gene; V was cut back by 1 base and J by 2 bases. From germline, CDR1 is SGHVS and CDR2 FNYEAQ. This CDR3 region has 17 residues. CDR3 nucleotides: TGTGCCAGCAGCTTAGGGACTAGCGGGACCAACACAGATACGCAGTATTTT. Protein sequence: CASSLGTSGTNTDTQYF.

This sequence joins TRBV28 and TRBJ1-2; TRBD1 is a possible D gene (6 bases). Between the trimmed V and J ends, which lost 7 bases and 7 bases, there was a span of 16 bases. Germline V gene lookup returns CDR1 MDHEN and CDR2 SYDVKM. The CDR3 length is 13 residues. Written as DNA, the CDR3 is TGTGCCAGCACCCTTGACAGGCGAGGTGGCTACACCTTC. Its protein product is CASTLDRRGGYTF.

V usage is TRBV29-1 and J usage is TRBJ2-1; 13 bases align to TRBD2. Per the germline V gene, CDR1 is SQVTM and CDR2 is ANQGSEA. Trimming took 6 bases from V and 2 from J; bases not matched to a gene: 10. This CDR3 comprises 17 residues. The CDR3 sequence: CSVPPGLAGNAYNEQFF. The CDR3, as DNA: TGCAGCGTCCCGCCGGGACTAGCGGGAAATGCCTACAATGAGCAGTTCTTC.

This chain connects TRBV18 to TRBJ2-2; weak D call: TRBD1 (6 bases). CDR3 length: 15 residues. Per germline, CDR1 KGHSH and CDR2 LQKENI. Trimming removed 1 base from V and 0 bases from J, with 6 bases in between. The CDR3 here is CASSPQGANTGELFF. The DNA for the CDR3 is TGTGCCAGCTCACCACAGGGGGCGAACACCGGGGAGCTGTTTTTT.

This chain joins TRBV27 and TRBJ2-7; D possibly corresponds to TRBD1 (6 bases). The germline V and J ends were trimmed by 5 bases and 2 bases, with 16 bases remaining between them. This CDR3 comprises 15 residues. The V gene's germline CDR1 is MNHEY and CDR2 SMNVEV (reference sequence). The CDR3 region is CASSLQGVGTYEQYF. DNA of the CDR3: TGTGCCAGCAGTCTACAGGGAGTTGGGACCTACGAGCAGTACTTC.

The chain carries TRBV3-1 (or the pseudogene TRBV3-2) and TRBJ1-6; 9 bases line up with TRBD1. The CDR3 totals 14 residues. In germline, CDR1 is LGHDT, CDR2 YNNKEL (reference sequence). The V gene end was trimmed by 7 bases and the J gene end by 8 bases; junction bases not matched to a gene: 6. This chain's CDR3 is CASNHRGRDSPLHF. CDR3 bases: TGTGCCAGCAACCACAGGGGGCGTGATTCACCCCTCCACTTT.

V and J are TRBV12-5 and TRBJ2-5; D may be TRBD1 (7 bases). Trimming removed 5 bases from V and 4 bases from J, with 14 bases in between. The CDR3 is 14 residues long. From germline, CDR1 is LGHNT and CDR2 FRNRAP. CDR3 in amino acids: CASGTGEVGETQYF. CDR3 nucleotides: TGTGCTAGTGGTACAGGGGAGGTGGGAGAGACCCAGTACTTC.

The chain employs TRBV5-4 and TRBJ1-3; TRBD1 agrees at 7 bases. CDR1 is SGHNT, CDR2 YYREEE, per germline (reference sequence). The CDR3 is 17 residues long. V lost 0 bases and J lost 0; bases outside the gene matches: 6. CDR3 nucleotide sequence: TGTGCCAGCAGCTTGGGTGGGACAGCCATCTCTGGAAACACCATATATTTT. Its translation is CASSLGGTAISGNTIYF.

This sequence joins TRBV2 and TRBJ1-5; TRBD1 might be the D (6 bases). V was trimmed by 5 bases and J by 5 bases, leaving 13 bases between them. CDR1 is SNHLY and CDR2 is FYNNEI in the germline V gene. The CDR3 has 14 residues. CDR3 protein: CASSNRVEDQPQHF. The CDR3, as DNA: TGTGCCAGCAGTAACAGGGTTGAGGATCAGCCCCAGCATTTT.

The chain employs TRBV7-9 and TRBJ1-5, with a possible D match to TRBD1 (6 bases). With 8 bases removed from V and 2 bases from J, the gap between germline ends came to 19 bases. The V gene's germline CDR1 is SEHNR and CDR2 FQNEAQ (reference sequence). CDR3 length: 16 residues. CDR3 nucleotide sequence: TGTGCCAGCTCGGCCGACTGGGGGCTGGGCAATCAGCCCCAGCATTTT. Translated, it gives CASSADWGLGNQPQHF.

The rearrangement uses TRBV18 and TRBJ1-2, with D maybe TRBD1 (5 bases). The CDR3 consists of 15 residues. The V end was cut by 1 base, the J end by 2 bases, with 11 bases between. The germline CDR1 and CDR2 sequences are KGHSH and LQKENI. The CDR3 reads CASSPQSDSNYGYTF. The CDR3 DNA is TGTGCCAGCTCACCACAGTCCGACAGCAACTATGGCTACACCTTC. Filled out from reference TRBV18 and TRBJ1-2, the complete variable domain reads NAGVMQNPRHLVRRRGQEARLRCSPMKGHSHVYWYRQLPEEGLKFMVYLQKENIIDESGMPKERFSAEFPKEGPSILRIQQVVRGDSAAYFCASSPQSDSNYGYTFGSGTRLTVV.

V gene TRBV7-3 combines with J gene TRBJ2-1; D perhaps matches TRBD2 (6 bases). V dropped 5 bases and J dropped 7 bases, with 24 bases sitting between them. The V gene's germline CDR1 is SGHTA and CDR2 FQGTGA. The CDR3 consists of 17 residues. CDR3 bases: TGTGCCAGCAGCCTTGGGAGCTTGGGCGGGACGGTTAATGAGCAGTTCTTC. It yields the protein CASSLGSLGGTVNEQFF.

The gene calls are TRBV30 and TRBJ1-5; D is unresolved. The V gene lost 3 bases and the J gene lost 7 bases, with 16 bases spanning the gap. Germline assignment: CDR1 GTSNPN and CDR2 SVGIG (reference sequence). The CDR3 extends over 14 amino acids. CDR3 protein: CAWSPAGIGQPQHF. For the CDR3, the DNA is TGTGCCTGGAGCCCCGCGGGGATCGGACAGCCCCAGCATTTT.

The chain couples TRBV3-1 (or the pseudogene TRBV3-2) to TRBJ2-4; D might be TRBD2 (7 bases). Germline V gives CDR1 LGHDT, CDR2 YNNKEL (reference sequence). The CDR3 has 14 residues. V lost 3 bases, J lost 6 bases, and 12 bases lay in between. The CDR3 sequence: CASSQEGGGNIQYF. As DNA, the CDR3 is TGTGCCAGCAGCCAGGAAGGGGGGGGAAACATTCAGTACTTC.

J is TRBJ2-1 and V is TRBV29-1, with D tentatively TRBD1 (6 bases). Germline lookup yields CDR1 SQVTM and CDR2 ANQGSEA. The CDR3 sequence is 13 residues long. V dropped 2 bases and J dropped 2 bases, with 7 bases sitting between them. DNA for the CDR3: TGCAGCGTTGAAACAGGGACCTACAATGAGCAGTTCTTC. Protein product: CSVETGTYNEQFF.

CDR3 sequence reads: CASSADSSYNEQFF. CDR3 coding DNA: TGTGCCAGCAGCGCGGACAGCTCCTACAATGAGCAGTTCTTC. The chain has TRBV9 and TRBJ2-1, with D possibly TRBD1 on 6 matching bases. CDR3 size: 14 residues. Deletions cut 3 bases from V and 0 bases from J, with 7 bases between. Germline assignment: CDR1 SGDLS and CDR2 YYNGEE.

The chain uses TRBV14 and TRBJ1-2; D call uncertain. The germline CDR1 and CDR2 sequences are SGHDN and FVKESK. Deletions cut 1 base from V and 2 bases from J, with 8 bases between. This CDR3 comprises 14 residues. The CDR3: CASSQVRGNYGYTF. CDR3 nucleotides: TGTGCCAGCAGCCAAGTGCGGGGAAACTATGGCTACACCTTC.

Here the CDR3 reads CASSPRGANVLTF. For the CDR3, the DNA is TGTGCCAGCAGCCCACGGGGGGCCAACGTCCTGACTTTC. The V and J genes are TRBV12-3 or TRBV12-4 and TRBJ2-6; D is uncertain. This CDR3 is 13 amino acids long. V lost 6 bases, J lost 4 bases, and 7 bases lay in between.

The DNA of the CDR3 is TGTGCCACCAGCAGAGATCATTGGGACTCCACTAATGAAAAACTGTTTTTT. It specifies CATSRDHWDSTNEKLFF. The chain has TRBV15 and TRBJ1-4, with a tentative D call TRBD1 (5 bases). V lost 0 bases and J lost 2, with 13 bases in between. This CDR3 has 17 residues. The germline CDR1 and CDR2 sequences are LNHNV and YYDKDF (reference sequence).